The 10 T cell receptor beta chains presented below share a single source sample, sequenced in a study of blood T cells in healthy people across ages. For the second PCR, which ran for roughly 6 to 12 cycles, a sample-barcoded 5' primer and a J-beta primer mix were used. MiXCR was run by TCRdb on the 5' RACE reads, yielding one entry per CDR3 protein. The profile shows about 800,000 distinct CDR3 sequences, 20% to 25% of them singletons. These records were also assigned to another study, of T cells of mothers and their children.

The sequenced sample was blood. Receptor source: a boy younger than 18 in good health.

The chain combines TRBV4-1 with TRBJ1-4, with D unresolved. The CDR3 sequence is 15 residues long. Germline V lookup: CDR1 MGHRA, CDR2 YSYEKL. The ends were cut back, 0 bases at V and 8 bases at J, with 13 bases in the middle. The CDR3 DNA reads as TGCGCCAGCAGCCAAGACCCGGGCTCGAACGAAAAACTGTTTTTT. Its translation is CASSQDPGSNEKLFF.

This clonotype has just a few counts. For the CDR3, the DNA is TGTGCCAGCAGCGTAGAGGGGACAGGGTTCTACGAGCAGTACTTC. This codes for CASSVEGTGFYEQYF. The chain links TRBV9 to TRBJ2-5; 9 nucleotides align to TRBD1. TRBJ2-7 matches the DNA end more closely, so the J call is doubtful. The length of the CDR3 is 15 residues. Germline values: CDR1 SGDLS, CDR2 YYNGEE.

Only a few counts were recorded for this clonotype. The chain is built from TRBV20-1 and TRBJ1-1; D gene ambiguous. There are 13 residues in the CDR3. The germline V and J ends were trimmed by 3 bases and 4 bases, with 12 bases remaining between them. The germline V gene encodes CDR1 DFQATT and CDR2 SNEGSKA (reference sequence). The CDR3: CSARGVRGTEAFF. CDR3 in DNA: TGCAGTGCTAGGGGTGTCCGAGGCACTGAAGCTTTCTTT.

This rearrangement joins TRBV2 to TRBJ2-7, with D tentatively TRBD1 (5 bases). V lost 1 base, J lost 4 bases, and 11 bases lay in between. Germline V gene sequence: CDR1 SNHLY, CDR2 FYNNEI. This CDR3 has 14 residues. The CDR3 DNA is TGTGCCAGCAGTGAAGAGGGGCTCGGGTACGAGCAGTACTTC. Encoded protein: CASSEEGLGYEQYF.

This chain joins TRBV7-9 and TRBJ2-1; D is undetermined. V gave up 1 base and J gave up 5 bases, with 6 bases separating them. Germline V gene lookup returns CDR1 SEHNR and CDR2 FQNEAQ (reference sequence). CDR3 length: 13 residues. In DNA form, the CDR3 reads TGTGCCAGCAGCTTAGTGTCGGACAATGAGCAGTTCTTC. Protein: CASSLVSDNEQFF. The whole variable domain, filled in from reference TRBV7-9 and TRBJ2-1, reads DTGVSQNPRHKITKRGQNVTFRCDPISEHNRLYWYRQTLGQGPEFLTYFQNEAQLEKSRLLSDRFSAERPKGSFSTLEIQRTEQGDSAMYLCASSLVSDNEQFFGPGTRLTVL.

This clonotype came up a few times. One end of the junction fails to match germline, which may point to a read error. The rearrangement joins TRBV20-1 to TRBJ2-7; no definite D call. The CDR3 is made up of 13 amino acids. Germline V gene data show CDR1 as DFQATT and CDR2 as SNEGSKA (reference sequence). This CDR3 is CSARDLGLHEQYF. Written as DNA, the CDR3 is TGCAGTGCCAGAGATTTGGGTCTCCACGAGCAGTACTTC.

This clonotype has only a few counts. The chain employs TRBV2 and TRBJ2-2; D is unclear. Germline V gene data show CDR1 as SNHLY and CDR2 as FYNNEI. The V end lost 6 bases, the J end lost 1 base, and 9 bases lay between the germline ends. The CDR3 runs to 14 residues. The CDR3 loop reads CASRGRMNTGELFF. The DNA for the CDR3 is TGTGCCAGCAGGGGTAGGATGAACACCGGGGAGCTGTTTTTT.

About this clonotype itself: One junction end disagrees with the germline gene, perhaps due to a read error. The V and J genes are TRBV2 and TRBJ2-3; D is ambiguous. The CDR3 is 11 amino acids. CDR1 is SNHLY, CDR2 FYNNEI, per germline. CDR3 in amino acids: CASTPSDMQYF. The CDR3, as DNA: TGTGCCAGCACCCCTTCAGATATGCAGTATTTT.

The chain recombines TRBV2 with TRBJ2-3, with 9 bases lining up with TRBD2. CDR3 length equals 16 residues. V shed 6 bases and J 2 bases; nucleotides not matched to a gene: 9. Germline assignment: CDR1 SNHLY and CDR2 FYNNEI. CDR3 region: CASSHPLAGDTDTQYF. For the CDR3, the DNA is TGTGCCAGCAGCCACCCTTTAGCGGGGGACACAGATACGCAGTATTTT.

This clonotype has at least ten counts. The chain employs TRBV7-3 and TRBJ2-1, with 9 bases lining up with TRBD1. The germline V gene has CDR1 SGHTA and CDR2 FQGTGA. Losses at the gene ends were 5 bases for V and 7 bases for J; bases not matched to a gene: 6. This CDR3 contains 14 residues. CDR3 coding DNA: TGTGCCAGCAGCCCGGGACAGGGAGGGAATGAGCAGTTCTTC. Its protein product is CASSPGQGGNEQFF.